The rows below give T cell receptor beta chains drawn from one sample of a study of blood T cell repertoires in COVID-19. TCRdb keeps only in-frame clones here, not all; method: immunoSEQ multiplex PCR. The sample consists of tens of thousands of clones, about 86% of them appearing once. Sequencing was performed on peripheral blood. Every receptor here comes from a human donor with active COVID-19. The donor label of this sample is uncertain. Both conserved end residues are part of each CDR3. Each record gives: V gene, D gene, clone size, J gene, CDR3 DNA, CDR3 protein. A D gene is named only where the DNA matches it firmly. Not all rows give a size; the values are once, few, many and, for expanded clones, a class.

>TRBV4-2|TRBD1|NA|TRBJ1-5
TGTGCCAGCAGCCAAGATTGGTCAGGTAGGGGGCTTAGCAATCAGCCCCAGCATTTT
CASSQDWSGRGLSNQPQHF
>TRBV7-2|TRBD2|NA|TRBJ2-7
TGTGCCAGCAGAGCTTATATAGCTAGCGGTCCCTACGAGCAGTACTTC
CASRAYIASGPYEQYF
>TRBV3-1/TRBV3-2|NA|NA|TRBJ2-1
TGTGCCAGCAGCCAAGCTAGGTCCAATGAGCAGTTCTTC
CASSQARSNEQFF
>TRBV13|TRBD2|once|TRBJ2-2
TGTGCCAGCAGCCAGGGACTAGCATTCCCCAAATTTTACACCGGGGAGCTGTTTTTT
CASSQGLAFPKFYTGELFF
>TRBV28|NA|NA|TRBJ1-1
TGTGCCAGCAGTCCATCCTGGGCAGCTTTCTTT
CASSPSWAAFF
>TRBV5-4|TRBD2|once|TRBJ2-1
TGTGCCAGCAGCCTAGCGGGAGGGCCTGGCAATGAGCAGTTCTTC
CASSLAGGPGNEQFF
>TRBV5-6|TRBD1|few|TRBJ2-7
TGTGCCAGCAGCTTGTTCGGTAACAGGGGGGTCTACGAGCAGTACTTC
CASSLFGNRGVYEQYF
>TRBV5-6|NA|NA|TRBJ2-7
TGTGCCAGCAGCTTTTACTTATCGGGGGACTCCTACGAGCAGTACTTC
CASSFYLSGDSYEQYF
>TRBV27|TRBD1|NA|TRBJ1-4
TGTGCCAGCGGAGGGACAGATAATGAAAAACTGTTTTTT
CASGGTDNEKLFF
>TRBV7-8|TRBD1|NA|TRBJ2-1
TGTGCCAGCAGCTTCTCGATCAGGACAGGGGAGCAGTTCTTC
CASSFSIRTGEQFF
>TRBV11-3|NA|NA|TRBJ2-1
TGTGCCAGCAGTATGGGAGGCTCCTACAATGAGCAGTTCTTC
CASSMGGSYNEQFF
>TRBV9|NA|NA|TRBJ1-6
TGTGCCAGCAGCGTAACCCAGGGTCCCTATAATTCACCCCTCCACTTT
CASSVTQGPYNSPLHF
>TRBV6-2/TRBV6-3|NA|few|TRBJ2-3
TGTGCCAGCAGTTACCCAGCGGACCACACAGATACGCAGTATTTT
CASSYPADHTDTQYF
>TRBV29-1|TRBD2|NA|TRBJ2-4
TGCAGGGGCCCTCGGCTAGCGGTTGTATTACTAGCCAAAAACATTCAGTACTTC
CRGPRLAVVLLAKNIQYF
>TRBV5-1|TRBD1|NA|TRBJ1-6
TGCGCCAGCAGCGGAACAGGGGGCCAAGGGCCCCTCCACTTT
CASSGTGGQGPLHF
>TRBV6-4|NA|NA|TRBJ1-6
TGTGCCAGCAGTCTGAGGGCCGGGTCACCCCTCCACTTT
CASSLRAGSPLHF
>TRBV7-2|TRBD2|NA|TRBJ2-1
TGTGCCAGCAGCTTAGCGCAGGGAGGGTACAATGAGCAGTTCTTC
CASSLAQGGYNEQFF
>TRBV6-5|TRBD1|NA|TRBJ2-3
TGTGCCAGCAGTTACATGGACAGGGCGGAAGATACGCAGTATTTT
CASSYMDRAEDTQYF
>TRBV30|NA|NA|TRBJ1-1
TGTGCCTGCTGCGGGGCGAATGAAGCTTTCTTT
CACCGANEAFF
>TRBV7-3|NA|NA|TRBJ2-7
TGTGCCAGCAGCTTAGCTGGACTAACGTCCTACGAGCAGTACTTC
CASSLAGLTSYEQYF
>TRBV9|NA|NA|TRBJ1-4
TGTGCCAGCAGCGCGGGATTTAATGAAAAACTGTTTTTT
CASSAGFNEKLFF
>TRBV29-1|NA|medium-sized|TRBJ2-1
TGCAGCGTTGTGACGGGAGAGCAGTTCTTC
CSVVTGEQFF
>TRBV28|NA|NA|TRBJ1-1
TGTGCCGGCAAAGATTCCCGGGGGGGAATGAACACTGAAGCTTTCTTT
CAGKDSRGGMNTEAFF
>TRBV7-3|NA|NA|TRBJ2-7
TGTGCCAGCAGCTTAATGGCGGGCCGATCCTACGAGCAGTACTTC
CASSLMAGRSYEQYF
>TRBV7-8|NA|NA|TRBJ2-7
TGTGCCAGCAGCCTCCCGGGACATCTCTACGAGCAGTACTTC
CASSLPGHLYEQYF
>TRBV29-1|TRBD2|NA|TRBJ2-3
TGCAGCGTTTTGGGGGGGACAGATACGCAGTATTTT
CSVLGGTDTQYF
>TRBV28|TRBD1|NA|TRBJ2-7
TGTGCCAGCAGTACCGGACAGGGCTCCTACGAGCAGTACTTC
CASSTGQGSYEQYF
>TRBV4-1|NA|NA|TRBJ2-4
TGCGCCAGCAGCCCGGGACTTCTTACGGCCAAAAACATTCAGTACTTC
CASSPGLLTAKNIQYF
>TRBV7-9|TRBD1|NA|TRBJ2-3
TGTGCCAGCAGCGCGACAGGGTCGGGAGATACGCAGTATTTT
CASSATGSGDTQYF
>TRBV21-1|NA|NA|TRBJ2-1
NA
CASSVSSVGEGSYNEQFF
>TRBV5-1|NA|few|TRBJ2-5
TGCGCCAGCAGCTTGGGGCAGGGAATGCAAGAGACCCAGTACTTC
CASSLGQGMQETQYF
>TRBV5-6|NA|NA|TRBJ1-3
TGTGCCAGCGAGGCAATTCAAGGAGACTCTGGAAACACCATATATTTT
CASEAIQGDSGNTIYF
>TRBV3-1/TRBV3-2|TRBD1|NA|TRBJ2-7
TGTGCCAGCAGCCAAGGCAGGGGGATAGGGGAGCAGTACTTC
CASSQGRGIGEQYF
>TRBV4-2|TRBD1|NA|TRBJ2-3
TGTGCCAGCAGGAATGAACCGGGACAGGGCACAGATACGCAGTATTTT
CASRNEPGQGTDTQYF
>TRBV12-5|NA|NA|TRBJ2-2
TGTGCTAGTGGTTTGGGAACTAGGTACACCGGGGAGCTGTTTTTT
CASGLGTRYTGELFF
>TRBV10-3|NA|NA|TRBJ2-7
TGTGCCACTATGATTGACAGGACCTCCTACGAGCAGTACTTC
CATMIDRTSYEQYF
>TRBV27|TRBD1|NA|TRBJ1-6
TGTGCCAGCAGTTTAGAGGGGGCGAATAATTCACCCCTCCACTTT
CASSLEGANNSPLHF
>TRBV6-1|NA|NA|TRBJ2-5
TGTGCCAGCAGTGAAGGGGCGATCGGGACCCAGTACTTC
CASSEGAIGTQYF
>TRBV10-3|NA|NA|TRBJ2-7
TGTGCCATCAGTGAGTCTCAGACAGCGAACTACGAGCAGTACTTC
CAISESQTANYEQYF
>TRBV5-4|TRBD2|NA|TRBJ2-7
TGTGCCAGCAGCGCCGCGACTAGCGGGAGTTCCTACGAGCAGTACTTC
CASSAATSGSSYEQYF
>TRBV18|NA|NA|TRBJ1-3
TGTGCCAGCTCACCACCTTCTCCTGGAAACACCATATATTTT
CASSPPSPGNTIYF
>TRBV11-2|TRBD2|NA|TRBJ2-5
TGTGCCAGCAGCTTAGACACTTTAGCGGGGCGGAAAGAGACCCAGTACTTC
CASSLDTLAGRKETQYF
>TRBV30|NA|once|TRBJ2-1
TGTGCCTGGAGTTTGCGGGCGGTCTACAATGAGCAGTTCTTC
CAWSLRAVYNEQFF
>TRBV12-5|NA|NA|TRBJ1-1
TGTGCTAGTGGTTTGGGGGCGAACACTGAAGCTTTCTTT
CASGLGANTEAFF
>TRBV11-2|NA|NA|TRBJ1-3
TGTGCCAGCAGCTTAGCGCACAACTCTGGAAACACCATATATTTT
CASSLAHNSGNTIYF
>TRBV6-5|TRBD1|NA|TRBJ1-6
TGTGCCAGCAGTTTGGACAGGGGGCAGATTGTCCTCCACTTT
CASSLDRGQIVLHF
>TRBV27|TRBD1|NA|TRBJ2-7
TGTGCCAGCAGCCGGGACAGGGGAAGCTCCTACGAGCAGTACTTC
CASSRDRGSSYEQYF
>TRBV20-1|NA|NA|TRBJ2-3
TGCAGTGCTAGTGGGCTGGCGAGCGTTTCAGATACGCAGTATTTT
CSASGLASVSDTQYF
>TRBV19|NA|NA|TRBJ1-2
TGTGCCAGTAGACAGGCCTATGGCTACACCTTC
CASRQAYGYTF
>TRBV10-3|NA|NA|TRBJ2-3
TGTGCCACCACCATCGGAGGAAGCACAGATACGCAGTATTTT
CATTIGGSTDTQYF